This passage covers 18 T cell receptor beta chains from one sample sequenced in a study of T cells in Graves' hyperthyroidism and ophthalmopathy. There were TCR beta CDR3 regions amplified from RNA transcripts. The TCR CDR3 first-round RT-PCR relied on the HTBI primer set. A single record per CDR3 protein comes from TCRdb applying MiXCR to the multiplex PCR reads. The sample yields over 700,000 distinct CDR3 sequences, about 35% seen once. The material sequenced was blood. These receptor sequences come from a woman in her 40s with Graves' hyperthyroidism.

The chain has TRBV29-1 and TRBJ2-7; D may be TRBD1 (6 bases). The CDR3 runs 13 residues. Germline V gives CDR1 SQVTM, CDR2 ANQGSEA. Trimming took 7 bases from V and 2 from J, leaving 15 bases between them. The CDR3 here is CSGITGITYEQYF. In nucleotides, the CDR3 is TGCAGCGGTATTACAGGGATAACCTACGAGCAGTACTTC.

This clonotype was seen many times. This chain connects TRBV24-1 to TRBJ2-5; the D gene is possibly TRBD1 (5 bases). Germline loops: CDR1 KGHDR, CDR2 SFDVKD. CDR3 length: 14 residues. The V gene lost 4 bases and the J gene lost 1 base, with 9 bases spanning the gap. The CDR3 coding sequence is TGTGCCACCAGTGAGGCGACAGTCCAAGAGACCCAGTACTTC. Protein product: CATSEATVQETQYF.

In its sample, this clonotype was seen many times. The chain recombines TRBV25-1 with TRBJ2-5; D is perhaps TRBD1 (6 bases). V was trimmed by 5 bases and J by 1 base, leaving 11 bases between them. This CDR3 contains 14 residues. The germline V gene encodes CDR1 MGHDK and CDR2 SYGVNS. CDR3 DNA sequence: TGTGCCAGCAGTTATACAGGGACCCAAGAGACCCAGTACTTC. Encoded protein: CASSYTGTQETQYF.

V and J are TRBV20-1 and TRBJ2-5, with 7 positions matching TRBD1. Germline V gives CDR1 DFQATT, CDR2 SNEGSKA (reference sequence). The CDR3 extends over 13 amino acids. Germline trimming cut 5 bases from V and 7 bases from J; bases unmatched to any gene: 10. The CDR3 bases are TGCAGTGCTCCGGTAGGGACAGTGGGGACCCAGTACTTC. Translation: CSAPVGTVGTQYF.

The table lists this clonotype with a few counts. The chain links TRBV10-1 to TRBJ2-5, with D unclear. From germline, CDR1 is WNHNN and CDR2 SYGVQD (reference sequence). V shed 2 bases and J shed 5 bases, with 9 bases lying between them. This CDR3 contains 13 residues. DNA of the CDR3: TGCGCCAGCAGTGAGGCGTTCGTCGAGACCCAGTACTTC. This gives the protein CASSEAFVETQYF.

This chain links TRBV12-3 or TRBV12-4 with TRBJ1-5; D unresolved. The V and J ends lost 6 bases and 4 bases respectively, with 10 bases between them. This CDR3 has 13 amino acids. This chain's CDR3 is CASSKTANQPQHF. Here the CDR3 DNA reads TGTGCCAGCAGCAAAACAGCGAATCAGCCCCAGCATTTT.

This clonotype was counted ten times or more. The rearrangement links TRBV10-3 to TRBJ2-7; 8 bases agree with TRBD1. Germline CDR1 reads ENHRY; CDR2 reads SYGVKD. CDR3 size: 12 residues. The V gene end was trimmed by 10 bases and the J gene end by 4 bases; junction bases not matched to a gene: 6. In DNA form, the CDR3 reads TGTGCCACCTCGGACAGGGCGTACGAGCAGTACTTC. Translated, it gives CATSDRAYEQYF.

The V and J genes are TRBV20-1 and TRBJ1-4; TRBD1 agrees at 12 bases. Germline CDR1 DFQATT, CDR2 SNEGSKA (reference sequence). CDR3 length: 19 amino acids. V shed 1 base and J 2 bases; nucleotides not matched to a gene: 11. In DNA, the CDR3 is TGCAGTGCTAGAGCCGCACCGGGACAGGGGGCGTCGACTAATGAAAAACTGTTTTTT. Protein product: CSARAAPGQGASTNEKLFF.

In this sample, this clonotype turned up a few times. V gene TRBV7-2 combines with J gene TRBJ1-2; 12 bases agree with TRBD1. Germline V CDR1 and CDR2: SGHTA, FQGNSA. There are 14 residues in the CDR3. V lost 5 bases to trimming and J lost 7 bases; unmatched junction nucleotides: 5. The CDR3, as DNA: TGTGCCAGCAGCCAGCCGGGACAGGGGGCTGGCTACACCTTC. The encoded protein is CASSQPGQGAGYTF. The full variable domain, with the rest looked up from reference TRBV7-2 and TRBJ1-2, is GAGVSQSPSNKVTEKGKDVELRCDPISGHTALYWYRQSLGQGLEFLIYFQGNSAPDKSGLPSDRFSAERTGGSVSTLTIQRTQQEDSAVYLCASSQPGQGAGYTFGSGTRLTVV.

The chain is built from TRBV7-8 and TRBJ1-1; 9 bases map to TRBD1. The junction had 15 bases not matched to a gene; V was cut back by 5 bases and J by 5 bases. Germline CDR1 SGHVS, CDR2 FQNEAQ. The CDR3 is made up of 17 amino acids. CDR3: CASSNRDRAVYYTEAFF. In DNA form, the CDR3 reads TGTGCCAGCAGCAACCGGGACAGGGCGGTGTATTATACTGAAGCTTTCTTT.

This chain joins TRBV4-3 and TRBJ2-5; a weak D match, TRBD1 (5 bases). The CDR3 consists of 19 residues. V shed 4 bases and J shed 5 bases, with 29 bases lying between them. Germline CDR1 reads LGHNA; CDR2 reads YSLEER. The CDR3 nucleotides read TGCGCCAGCAGCCGATCAGGTCCAATTTTTACCAGGGTGGACGAGACCCAGTACTTC. Its protein is CASSRSGPIFTRVDETQYF.

The V and J genes are TRBV6-5 and TRBJ2-7, with D maybe TRBD2 (6 bases). The germline V gene has CDR1 MNHEY and CDR2 SVGAGI. This CDR3 is 14 amino acids long. The V gene lost 6 bases and the J gene lost 1 base, with 13 bases spanning the gap. The CDR3 nucleotides read TGTGCCAGCAGGGAGCGGGTTTCGTCCTACGAGCAGTACTTC. Translating it yields CASRERVSSYEQYF.

The rearrangement uses TRBV7-9 and TRBJ2-5; 7 bases align to TRBD2. Per the germline V gene, CDR1 is SEHNR and CDR2 is FQNEAQ (reference sequence). There are 18 residues in the CDR3. V was pared by 5 bases and J by 5 bases, with 20 bases of the junction left unmatched. CDR3 coding DNA: TGTGCCAGCAGCCAAGATGGGCCTAGCGGCCCAGGTGAGGAGACCCAGTACTTC. Translated: CASSQDGPSGPGEETQYF.

This clonotype has a handful of counts. The V and J genes are TRBV6-2 or TRBV6-3 and TRBJ2-5, with D hard to call. Deletions cut 5 bases from V and 2 bases from J, with 15 bases between. Germline V gene sequence: CDR1 MNHEY, CDR2 SVGEGT. The CDR3 totals 15 residues. Written as DNA, the CDR3 is TGTGCCAGCAGTACCACTTGGGCCCTGCAAGAGACCCAGTACTTC. It is translated as CASSTTWALQETQYF.

This CDR3 is CASGFLITGDRPNTGELFF. In DNA, the CDR3 is TGTGCTAGTGGTTTCCTTATCACAGGGGACAGACCGAACACCGGGGAGCTGTTTTTT. The rearrangement links TRBV12-5 to TRBJ2-2; 7 nucleotides line up with TRBD1. The CDR3 spans 19 residues. Losses at the gene ends were 3 bases for V and 0 bases for J; bases not matched to a gene: 13. Germline CDR1 LGHNT, CDR2 FRNRAP.

This clonotype was seen only once. The genes are TRBV10-3 and TRBJ1-2; the D gene is possibly TRBD1 (5 bases). The germline gives CDR1 ENHRY, CDR2 SYGVKD. Trimming stripped 2 bases from V and 6 bases from J, with 19 bases between. The CDR3 contains 16 residues. This CDR3 is CAISEGGNGVGHGYTF. For the CDR3, the DNA is TGTGCCATCAGTGAGGGGGGTAATGGGGTCGGCCATGGCTACACCTTC.

This clonotype has a count of ten or more. V is TRBV7-2 and J is TRBJ1-2, with D possibly TRBD1 on 5 matching bases. CDR3 size: 14 residues. Trimming took off 1 base at V and 7 bases at J, with 13 bases between the two ends. CDR1 is SGHTA and CDR2 is FQGNSA in the germline V gene. CDR3 bases: TGTGCCAGCAGCTTAGGGGCCAGGGTCATTGGCTACACCTTC. It yields the protein CASSLGARVIGYTF.

The chain joins TRBV6-6 to TRBJ1-3; D remains unclear. The CDR3 covers 14 residues. V shed 11 bases and J shed 0 bases, with 14 bases lying between them. The germline V gene has CDR1 MNHNY and CDR2 SVGAGI (reference sequence). The CDR3 DNA reads TGTGCCTCTCATGGACGTTACTCTGGAAACACCATATATTTT. Translating it yields CASHGRYSGNTIYF.